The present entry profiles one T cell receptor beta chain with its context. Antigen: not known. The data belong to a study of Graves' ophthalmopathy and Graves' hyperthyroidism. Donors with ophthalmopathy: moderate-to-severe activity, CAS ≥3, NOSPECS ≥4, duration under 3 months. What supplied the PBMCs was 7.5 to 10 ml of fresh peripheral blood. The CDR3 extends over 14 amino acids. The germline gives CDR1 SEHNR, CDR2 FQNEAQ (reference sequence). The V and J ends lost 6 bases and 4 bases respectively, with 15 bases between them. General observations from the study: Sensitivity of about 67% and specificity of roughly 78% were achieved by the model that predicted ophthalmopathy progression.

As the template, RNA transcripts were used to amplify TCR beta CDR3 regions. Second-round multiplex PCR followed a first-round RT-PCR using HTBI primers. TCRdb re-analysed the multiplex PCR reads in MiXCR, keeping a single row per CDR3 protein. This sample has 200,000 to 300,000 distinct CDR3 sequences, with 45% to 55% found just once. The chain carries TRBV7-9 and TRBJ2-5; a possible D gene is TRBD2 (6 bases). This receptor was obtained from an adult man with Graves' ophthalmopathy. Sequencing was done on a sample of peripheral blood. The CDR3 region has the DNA TGTGCCAGCAGGCCACAGGAGGGGAGAGAGACCCAGTACTTC. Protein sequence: CASRPQEGRETQYF.